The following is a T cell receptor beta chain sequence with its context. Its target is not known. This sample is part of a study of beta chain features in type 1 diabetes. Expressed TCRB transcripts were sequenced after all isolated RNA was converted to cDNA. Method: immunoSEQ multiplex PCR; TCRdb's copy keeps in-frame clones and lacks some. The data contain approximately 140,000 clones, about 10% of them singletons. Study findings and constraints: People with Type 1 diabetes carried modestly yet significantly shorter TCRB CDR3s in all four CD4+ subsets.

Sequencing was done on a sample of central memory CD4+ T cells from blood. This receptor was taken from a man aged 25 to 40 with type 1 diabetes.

CDR3 DNA sequence: TGTGCCAGCACCGCCGGGACAGCGGATACGCAGTATTTT. As protein: CASTAGTADTQYF. The gene calls are TRBV2 and TRBJ2-3, with 7 bases lining up with TRBD1. Germline lookup yields CDR1 SNHLY and CDR2 FYNNEI. V was pared by 7 bases and J by 6 bases, with 7 bases of the junction left unmatched. CDR3 length equals 13 residues.